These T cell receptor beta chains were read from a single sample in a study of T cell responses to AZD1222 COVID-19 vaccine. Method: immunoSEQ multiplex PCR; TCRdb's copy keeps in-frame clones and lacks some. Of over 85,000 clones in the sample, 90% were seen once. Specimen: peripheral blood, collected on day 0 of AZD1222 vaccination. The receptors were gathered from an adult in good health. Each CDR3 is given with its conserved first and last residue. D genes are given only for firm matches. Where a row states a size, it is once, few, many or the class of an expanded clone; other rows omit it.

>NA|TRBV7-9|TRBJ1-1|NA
CASSLSTGDTEAFF
TGTGCCAGCAGCTTATCGACTGGGGACACTGAAGCTTTCTTT
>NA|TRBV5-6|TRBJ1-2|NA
CASSQAGDGGVDYGYTF
TGTGCCAGCAGCCAGGCCGGGGACGGAGGGGTCGACTATGGCTACACCTTC
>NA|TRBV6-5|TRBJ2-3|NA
CASSYSGEAGTQYF
TGTGCCAGCAGTTACTCGGGCGAAGCGGGTACGCAGTATTTT
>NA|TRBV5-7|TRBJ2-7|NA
CASRVTVPGEQYF
TGTGCCAGCAGGGTGACAGTTCCTGGCGAGCAGTACTTC
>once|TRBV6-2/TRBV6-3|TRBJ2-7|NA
CASSLSSGRPYEQYF
TGTGCCAGCAGTTTGTCCTCGGGACGACCCTACGAGCAGTACTTC
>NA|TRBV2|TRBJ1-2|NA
CASSGGRIGYGYTF
TGTGCCAGCAGCGGGGGGAGGATCGGCTATGGCTACACCTTC
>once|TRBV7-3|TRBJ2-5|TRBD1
CASSLGTGIQETQYF
TGTGCCAGCAGCCTAGGGACAGGGATTCAAGAGACCCAGTACTTC
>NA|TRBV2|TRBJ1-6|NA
CASSERPTEHNSPLHF
TGTGCCAGCAGTGAGCGCCCCACGGAACATAATTCACCCCTCCACTTT
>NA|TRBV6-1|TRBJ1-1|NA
CASSEVRQVGEAFF
TGTGCCAGCAGTGAAGTGAGGCAGGTTGGTGAAGCTTTCTTT
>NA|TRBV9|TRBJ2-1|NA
CASSVVPGGRNEQFF
TGTGCCAGCAGCGTAGTTCCAGGGGGGCGCAATGAGCAGTTCTTC
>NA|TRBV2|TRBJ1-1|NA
CATVGGRTMNTEAFF
TGTGCCACGGTCGGGGGGCGAACCATGAACACTGAAGCTTTCTTT
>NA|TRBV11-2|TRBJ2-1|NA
CASSLISTALYREQFF
TGTGCCAGCAGCTTAATTTCGACAGCCCTCTACCGTGAGCAGTTCTTC
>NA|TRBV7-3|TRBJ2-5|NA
CASSLGRSRKETQYF
TGTGCCAGCAGCTTGGGCAGATCGAGGAAGGAGACCCAGTACTTC
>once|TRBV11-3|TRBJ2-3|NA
CASSIRATDTQYF
TGTGCCAGCAGTATTAGAGCGACAGATACGCAGTATTTT
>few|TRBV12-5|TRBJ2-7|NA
CASGRGYEQYF
TGTGCTAGTGGTAGAGGCTACGAGCAGTACTTC
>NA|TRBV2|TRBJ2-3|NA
CASRRADTQYF
TGTGCCAGCAGGCGGGCGGATACGCAGTATTTT
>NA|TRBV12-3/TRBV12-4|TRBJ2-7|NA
CASSLKWADEQYF
TGTGCCAGCAGTTTAAAATGGGCCGACGAGCAGTACTTC
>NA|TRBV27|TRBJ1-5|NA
CASSIHRDSNQPQHF
TGTGCCAGCAGTATACACAGGGATAGCAATCAGCCCCAGCATTTT
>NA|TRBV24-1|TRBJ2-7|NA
CATSEWDIAYEQYF
TGTGCCACCAGTGAGTGGGACATCGCCTACGAGCAGTACTTC
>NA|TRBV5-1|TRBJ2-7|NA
CASSLSSGMGYEQYF
TGCGCCAGCAGCTTGTCGTCGGGGATGGGCTACGAGCAGTACTTC
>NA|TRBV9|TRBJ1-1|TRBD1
CASSTGAVNTEAFF
TGTGCCAGCAGCACAGGGGCAGTGAACACTGAAGCTTTCTTT
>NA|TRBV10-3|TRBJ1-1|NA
CAITPRENTEAFF
TGTGCCATCACCCCCCGGGAGAACACTGAAGCTTTCTTT
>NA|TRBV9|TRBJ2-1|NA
CASSASGGPYNEQFF
TGTGCCAGCAGTGCGTCCGGGGGGCCCTACAATGAGCAGTTCTTC
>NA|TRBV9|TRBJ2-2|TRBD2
CASSGSGGALGELFF
TGTGCCAGCAGCGGTAGCGGGGGGGCCCTCGGGGAGCTGTTTTTT
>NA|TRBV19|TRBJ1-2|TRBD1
CASSIDPGQDFWGYTF
TGTGCCAGTAGTATAGATCCGGGACAGGATTTTTGGGGCTACACCTTC
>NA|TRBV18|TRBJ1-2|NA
CASSPDSLDGYTF
TGTGCCAGCTCACCCGACTCGCTGGATGGCTACACCTTC
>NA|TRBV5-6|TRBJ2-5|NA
CASSLEETQYF
TGTGCCAGCAGCTTGGAAGAGACCCAGTACTTC
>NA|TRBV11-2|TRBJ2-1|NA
CASSLQGSRQFF
TGTGCCAGCAGCTTACAGGGCTCGAGGCAGTTCTTC
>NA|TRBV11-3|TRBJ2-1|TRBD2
CASSLSGGGSADEQFF
TGTGCCAGCAGCTTATCCGGCGGGGGGAGCGCGGATGAGCAGTTCTTC
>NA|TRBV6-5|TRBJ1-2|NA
CASRRGGGNYGYTF
TGTGCCAGCAGAAGGGGGGGAGGGAACTATGGCTACACCTTC
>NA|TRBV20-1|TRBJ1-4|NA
CSASRTAATNEKLFF
TGCAGTGCTAGTAGGACAGCCGCTACTAATGAAAAACTGTTTTTT
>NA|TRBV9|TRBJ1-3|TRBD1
CASSHDLTGGNTIYF
TGTGCCAGCAGCCATGACCTGACAGGGGGAAACACCATATATTTT
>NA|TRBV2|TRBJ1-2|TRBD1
CASRLPGQARVTF
TGTGCCAGCAGGCTTCCGGGACAGGCTAGGGTCACCTTC
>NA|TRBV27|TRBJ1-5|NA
CASSLSGGDRPQHF
TGTGCCAGCAGTTTATCAGGGGGGGATCGGCCCCAGCATTTT
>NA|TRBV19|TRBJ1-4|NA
CASIVTGLATNEKLFF
TGTGCCAGTATTGTCACCGGTCTTGCAACTAATGAAAAACTGTTTTTT
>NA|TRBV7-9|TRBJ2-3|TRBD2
CASSSSGGHTDTQYF
TGTGCCAGCTCCTCTAGCGGGGGGCACACAGATACGCAGTATTTT
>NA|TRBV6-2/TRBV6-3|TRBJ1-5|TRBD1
CASTPTGGYQPQHF
TGTGCCAGCACCCCAACAGGGGGTTATCAGCCCCAGCATTTT
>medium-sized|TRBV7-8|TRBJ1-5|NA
CASSFGQANQPQHF
TGTGCCAGCAGCTTTGGGCAGGCCAATCAGCCCCAGCATTTT
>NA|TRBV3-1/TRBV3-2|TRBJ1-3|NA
CASSQDGKDGNTIYF
TGTGCCAGCAGCCAAGATGGGAAAGATGGAAACACCATATATTTT
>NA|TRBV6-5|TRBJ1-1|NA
CASSRRQMNTEAFF
TGTGCCAGCTCTCGGAGACAGATGAACACTGAAGCTTTCTTT
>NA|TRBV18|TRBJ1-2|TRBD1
CASSPVSDRADGYTF
TGTGCCAGCTCACCGGTCAGCGACAGGGCGGATGGCTACACCTTC